The next 23 T cell receptor beta chains were all read from a single sample in a study of CD8+ T cells in alopecia areata. RNA was isolated and reverse transcribed to cDNA, the sequencing template. Profiled with immunoSEQ multiplex PCR; TCRdb holds only in-frame clones, not every one. The sample consists of roughly 110,000 clones, about 83% of them appearing once. The treatment was: oral pan-JAK inhibitor, 5-10 mg twice daily. The material was CD8+ T cells sorted from blood, obtained at week 24, from a patient treated with tofacitinib. The receptors originated from a human donor with alopecia areata.

This clone was picked up a small number of times. The chain links TRBV29-1 to TRBJ1-2; D not certain. Trimming removed 1 base from V and 4 bases from J, with 10 bases in between. This CDR3 region has 13 residues. In germline, CDR1 is SQVTM, CDR2 ANQGSEA. The CDR3 region is CSVEGRLGYGYTF. In nucleotides, the CDR3 is TGCAGCGTTGAAGGGAGGCTGGGCTATGGCTACACCTTC.

The CDR3 loop is CASSQDQGNQPQHF. CDR3 nucleotides: TGCGCCAGCAGCCAAGATCAGGGGAATCAGCCCCAGCATTTT. This chain joins TRBV4-1 and TRBJ1-5, with a weak D call TRBD1 (6 bases). The CDR3 is 14 amino acids. The germline V gene encodes CDR1 MGHRA and CDR2 YSYEKL. Trimming shortened V by 0 bases and J by 4 bases, and 7 bases separated the two germline ends.

The J gene is TRBJ2-2, the V gene TRBV7-6, with D hard to call. Germline V CDR1 and CDR2: SGHVS, FNYEAQ. Between the trimmed V and J ends, which lost 1 base and 6 bases, there was a span of 6 bases. This CDR3 spans 13 amino acids. CDR3 sequence: CASSLGGAGELFF. CDR3 DNA: TGTGCCAGCAGCTTAGGTGGGGCCGGGGAGCTGTTTTTT. The whole variable domain, remainder taken from reference TRBV7-6 and TRBJ2-2, is GAGVSQSPRYKVTKRGQDVALRCDPISGHVSLYWYRQALGQGPEFLTYFNYEAQQDKSGLPNDRFSAERPEGSISTLTIQRTEQRDSAMYRCASSLGGAGELFFGEGSRLTVL.

The rearrangement links TRBV2 to TRBJ2-5, with 12 bases that match TRBD2. V was pared by 6 bases and J by 4 bases, with 9 bases of the junction left unmatched. This CDR3 has 16 residues. CDR1 and CDR2 from the germline V gene are SNHLY and FYNNEI. The CDR3 DNA follows: TGTGCCAGCAGAGTCCCGACTAGCGGGGGTCGAGAGACCCAGTACTTC. Residues: CASRVPTSGGRETQYF.

This clone appeared a few times. The CDR3 protein is CASSFGTGLDTQYF. CDR3 nucleotides: TGTGCCAGCAGTTTTGGGACAGGGTTAGATACGCAGTATTTT. The chain links TRBV27 to TRBJ2-3, with 9 bases that match TRBD1. This CDR3 spans 14 amino acids. Germline-derived CDR1 and CDR2 are MNHEY and SMNVEV (reference sequence). J lost 5 bases, V lost 3 bases, and 3 bases had no gene match.

The gene calls are TRBV5-8 and TRBJ2-6; D is unclear. There are 15 residues in the CDR3. In germline, CDR1 is SGHTS, CDR2 YDEGEE. V lost 0 bases, J lost 1 base, and 5 bases lay in between. DNA of the CDR3: TGTGCCAGCAGCTTGGTGGGGTCTGGGGCCAACGTCCTGACTTTC. Encoded protein: CASSLVGSGANVLTF.

This chain uses TRBV7-9 with TRBJ2-3; D call uncertain. The CDR3 extends over 12 amino acids. V gave up 1 base and J gave up 5 bases, with 4 bases separating them. Germline lookup yields CDR1 SEHNR and CDR2 FQNEAQ (reference sequence). The CDR3 is CASSLDGDTQYF. The DNA for the CDR3 is TGTGCCAGCAGCTTAGATGGAGATACGCAGTATTTT. Combining the CDR3 with reference TRBV7-9 and TRBJ2-3 gives the whole variable domain DTGVSQNPRHKITKRGQNVTFRCDPISEHNRLYWYRQTLGQGPEFLTYFQNEAQLEKSRLLSDRFSAERPKGSFSTLEIQRTEQGDSAMYLCASSLDGDTQYFGPGTRLTVL.

The chain links TRBV7-9 to TRBJ2-3; possible D gene TRBD2, 5 bases. The V and J ends lost 5 bases and 2 bases respectively, with 14 bases between them. CDR3 length equals 15 residues. Per the germline V gene, CDR1 is SEHNR and CDR2 is FQNEAQ (reference sequence). CDR3 residues: CASSPAVRTTDTQYF. For the CDR3, the DNA is TGTGCCAGCAGCCCAGCGGTGCGGACCACAGATACGCAGTATTTT.

This clone occurred a few times. This chain uses TRBV4-1 with TRBJ2-7, with 9 bases aligning to TRBD2. The CDR3 covers 15 residues. V was clipped by 1 base and J by 3 bases; unmatched bases: 4. From germline, CDR1 is MGHRA and CDR2 YSYEKL. The CDR3 DNA is TGCGCCAGCAGCCAAGTGGCTAGCGGGGACTACGAGCAGTACTTC. Translating gives CASSQVASGDYEQYF.

J is TRBJ2-5 and V is TRBV13, with a weak D call TRBD1 (5 bases). The V end lost 5 bases, the J end lost 7 bases, and 14 bases lay between the germline ends. Germline CDR1 is PRHDT and CDR2 is FYEKMQ (reference sequence). CDR3 length: 13 residues. The CDR3 reads CASSAVSQGTQYF. The CDR3 DNA is TGTGCCAGCAGCGCCGTTTCCCAGGGGACCCAGTACTTC. Full variable domain (rest looked up from reference TRBV13 and TRBJ2-5): AAGVIQSPRHLIKEKRETATLKCYPIPRHDTVYWYQQGPGQDPQFLISFYEKMQSDKGSIPDRFSAQQFSDYHSELNMSSLELGDSALYFCASSAVSQGTQYFGPGTRLLVL.

V gene TRBV5-6 combines with J gene TRBJ1-1; the D is unclear. V gave up 0 bases and J gave up 6 bases, with 6 bases separating them. The CDR3 sequence is 12 residues long. Germline CDR1 and CDR2: SGHDT and YYEEEE. DNA for the CDR3: TGTGCCAGCAGCTTGGGTGAGTCTGAAGCTTTCTTT. It is translated as CASSLGESEAFF.

A single count supports this clone. DNA of the CDR3: TGTGCCAGCAGCTTGTATGGGACAGGTCAAGAGACCCAGTACTTC. Protein sequence: CASSLYGTGQETQYF. The J gene is TRBJ2-5, the V gene TRBV7-2; TRBD1 matches at 8 bases. The CDR3 is 15 residues long. CDR1 is SGHTA, CDR2 FQGNSA, per germline. V shed 3 bases, J shed 2 bases, and the junction held 5 bases outside the gene matches.

The CDR3 nucleotides read TGTGCCAGCAGCGACACTGCTAGCGGGGGAGAGACCCAGTACTTC. Amino acid sequence: CASSDTASGGETQYF. The V gene is TRBV9, the J gene TRBJ2-5; TRBD2 agrees at 10 bases. This CDR3 region has 15 residues. The V segment lost 3 bases and the J segment 4 bases; nucleotides outside the gene matches: 6. CDR1 and CDR2 from the germline V gene are SGDLS and YYNGEE.

The chain joins TRBV27 to TRBJ1-1, with D unresolved. Trimming removed 2 bases from V and 5 bases from J, with 12 bases in between. Germline CDR1 reads MNHEY; CDR2 reads SMNVEV (reference sequence). This CDR3 contains 14 residues. CDR3 loop: CASSLPPPTTEAFF. In nucleotides, the CDR3 is TGTGCCAGCAGTTTACCGCCTCCCACAACTGAAGCTTTCTTT.

The gene calls are TRBV4-3 and TRBJ2-4; D gene ambiguous. Germline assignment: CDR1 LGHNA and CDR2 YSLEER. Trimming removed 5 bases at V and 0 bases at J, with 17 bases between. The CDR3 is 17 amino acids. CDR3 protein: CASSSTAWGLAKNIQYF. The CDR3 DNA is TGCGCCAGCAGCTCCACTGCGTGGGGTTTAGCCAAAAACATTCAGTACTTC.

In DNA, the CDR3 is TGTGCCAGCAGTTTATTGGCAGGGTTGATGAACACTGAAGCTTTCTTT. It translates to CASSLLAGLMNTEAFF. This rearrangement joins TRBV27 to TRBJ1-1, with a weak D call TRBD1 (5 bases). CDR3 length: 16 residues. Germline-derived CDR1 and CDR2 are MNHEY and SMNVEV (reference sequence). V was clipped by 1 base and J by 0 bases, with 12 bases between them.

This clone was found once. This chain links TRBV6-1 with TRBJ2-1, with D unresolved. There are 12 residues in the CDR3. The V and J ends lost 11 bases and 7 bases respectively, with 15 bases between them. Germline assignment: CDR1 MNHNS and CDR2 SASEGT. As DNA, the CDR3 is TGTGCCGGGTCCCTCGGTCGAAATGAGCAGTTCTTC. Protein product: CAGSLGRNEQFF.

The V and J genes are TRBV27 and TRBJ2-3; TRBD2 is a possible D gene (7 bases). The CDR3 spans 14 residues. Per the germline V gene, CDR1 is MNHEY and CDR2 is SMNVEV (reference sequence). Trimming cost V 3 bases and J 6 bases, with 13 bases left between them. The CDR3 DNA follows: TGTGCCAGCAGTTTCGCGGGGGCGGTGGATACGCAGTATTTT. Its protein is CASSFAGAVDTQYF.

This sequence joins TRBV4-1 and TRBJ2-7, with 11 bases lining up with TRBD2. The germline gives CDR1 MGHRA, CDR2 YSYEKL. There are 16 residues in the CDR3. The ends lost 4 bases at V and 2 bases at J; junction bases unmatched: 7. CDR3 nucleotide sequence: TGCGCCAGCAGCCCGCTCGGGACTAGCGGTCCCTACGAGCAGTACTTC. Protein: CASSPLGTSGPYEQYF.

The CDR3 spells CASSSTGTGWNEQYF. CDR3 coding DNA: TGTGCCAGCAGCTCTACCGGGACAGGTTGGAACGAGCAGTACTTC. The rearrangement uses TRBV7-9 and TRBJ2-7, with TRBD1 matching over 8 bases. Trimming removed 4 bases from V and 5 bases from J; junction bases left unmatched: 10. The germline V gene has CDR1 SEHNR and CDR2 FQNEAQ (reference sequence). The CDR3 consists of 15 residues. Together with reference TRBV7-9 and TRBJ2-7, the CDR3 gives the full variable domain: DTGVSQNPRHKITKRGQNVTFRCDPISEHNRLYWYRQTLGQGPEFLTYFQNEAQLEKSRLLSDRFSAERPKGSFSTLEIQRTEQGDSAMYLCASSSTGTGWNEQYFGPGTRLTVT.

Concerning this clone: Within the sample, other DNA sequences also encode this same CDR3. V is TRBV7-2 and J is TRBJ2-7; 7 bases map to TRBD1. This CDR3 is built from 14 residues. V lost 5 bases to trimming and J lost 2 bases; unmatched junction nucleotides: 6. CDR1 and CDR2 from the germline V gene are SGHTA and FQGNSA. The CDR3 bases are TGTGCCAGCAGCCCCAGGGACAGTGCCTACGAGCAGTACTTC. Encoded protein: CASSPRDSAYEQYF.

The rearrangement links TRBV29-1 to TRBJ2-3; D is perhaps TRBD1 (5 bases). Trimming took off 5 bases at V and 1 base at J, with 10 bases between the two ends. Germline V lookup: CDR1 SQVTM, CDR2 ANQGSEA. The CDR3 runs 13 residues. CDR3 nucleotide sequence: TGCAGCGTTTTCCCCAGGGGCACAGATACGCAGTATTTT. This translates into CSVFPRGTDTQYF.

The CDR3, as DNA: TGCGCCAGCAGCCAAGACCCCGGGGGGACAGCTTATGGCTACACCTTC. It encodes CASSQDPGGTAYGYTF. The rearrangement joins TRBV4-1 to TRBJ1-2; the match to TRBD1 covers 7 bases. Per germline, CDR1 MGHRA and CDR2 YSYEKL. The CDR3 is 16 residues long. J lost 5 bases, V lost 0 bases, and 9 bases had no gene match.